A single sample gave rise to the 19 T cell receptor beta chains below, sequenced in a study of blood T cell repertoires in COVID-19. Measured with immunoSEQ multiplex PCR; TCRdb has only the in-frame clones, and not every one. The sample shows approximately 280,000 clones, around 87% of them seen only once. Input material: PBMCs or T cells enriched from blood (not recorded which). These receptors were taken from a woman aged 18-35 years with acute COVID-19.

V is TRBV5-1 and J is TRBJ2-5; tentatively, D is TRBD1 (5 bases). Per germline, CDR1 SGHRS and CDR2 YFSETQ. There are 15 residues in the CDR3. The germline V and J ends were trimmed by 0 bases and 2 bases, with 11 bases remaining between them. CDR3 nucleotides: TGCGCCAGCAGCTTGGTTGCAGGGCCTCAAGAGACCCAGTACTTC. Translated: CASSLVAGPQETQYF.

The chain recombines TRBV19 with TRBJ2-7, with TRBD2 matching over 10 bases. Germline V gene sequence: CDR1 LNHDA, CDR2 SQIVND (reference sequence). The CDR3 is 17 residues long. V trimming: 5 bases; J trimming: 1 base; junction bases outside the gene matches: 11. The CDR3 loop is CASSFSATSGTSYEQYF. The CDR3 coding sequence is TGTGCCAGTAGTTTTTCCGCCACTAGCGGGACGTCCTACGAGCAGTACTTC. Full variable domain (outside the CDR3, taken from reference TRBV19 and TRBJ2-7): DGGITQSPKYLFRKEGQNVTLSCEQNLNHDAMYWYRQDPGQGLRLIYYSQIVNDFQKGDIAEGYSVSREKKESFPLTVTSAQKNPTAFYLCASSFSATSGTSYEQYFGPGTRLTVT.

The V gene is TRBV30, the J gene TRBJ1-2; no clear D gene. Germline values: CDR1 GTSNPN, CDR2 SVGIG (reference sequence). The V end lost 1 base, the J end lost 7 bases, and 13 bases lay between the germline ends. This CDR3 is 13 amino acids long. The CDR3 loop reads CAWSGRVSVGYTF. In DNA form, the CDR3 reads TGTGCCTGGAGTGGGCGGGTCTCGGTTGGCTACACCTTC.

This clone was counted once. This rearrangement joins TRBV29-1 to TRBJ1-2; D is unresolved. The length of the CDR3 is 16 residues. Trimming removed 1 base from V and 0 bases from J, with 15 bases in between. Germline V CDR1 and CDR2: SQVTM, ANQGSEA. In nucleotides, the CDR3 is TGCAGCGTTGAAGCAAAGTCGGGAGCGCCTAACTATGGCTACACCTTC. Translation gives CSVEAKSGAPNYGYTF.

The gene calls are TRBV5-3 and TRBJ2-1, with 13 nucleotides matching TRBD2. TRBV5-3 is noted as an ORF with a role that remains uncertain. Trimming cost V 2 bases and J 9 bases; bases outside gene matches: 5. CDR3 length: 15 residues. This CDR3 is CARSLGTSGNSEQFF. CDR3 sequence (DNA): TGTGCCAGAAGCTTAGGGACTAGCGGGAATAGTGAGCAGTTCTTC.

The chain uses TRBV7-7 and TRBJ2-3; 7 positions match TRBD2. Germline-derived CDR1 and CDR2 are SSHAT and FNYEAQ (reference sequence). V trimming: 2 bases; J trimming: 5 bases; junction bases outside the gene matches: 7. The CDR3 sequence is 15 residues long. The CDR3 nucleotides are TGTGCCAGCAGCTTAAGCGCGGGAGTGGGAGATACGCAGTATTTT. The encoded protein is CASSLSAGVGDTQYF.

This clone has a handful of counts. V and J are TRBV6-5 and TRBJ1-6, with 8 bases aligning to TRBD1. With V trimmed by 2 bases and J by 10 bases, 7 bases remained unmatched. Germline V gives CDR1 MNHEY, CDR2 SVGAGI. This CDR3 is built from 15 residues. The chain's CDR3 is CASSYAGQGGSPLHF. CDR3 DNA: TGTGCCAGCAGTTACGCCGGACAGGGCGGCTCACCCCTCCACTTT.

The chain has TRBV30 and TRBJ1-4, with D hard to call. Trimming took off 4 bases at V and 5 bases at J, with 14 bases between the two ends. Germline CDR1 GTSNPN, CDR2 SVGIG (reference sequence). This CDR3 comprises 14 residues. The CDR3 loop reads CAWILTASNEKLFF. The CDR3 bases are TGTGCCTGGATCCTCACAGCTTCGAATGAAAAACTGTTTTTT.

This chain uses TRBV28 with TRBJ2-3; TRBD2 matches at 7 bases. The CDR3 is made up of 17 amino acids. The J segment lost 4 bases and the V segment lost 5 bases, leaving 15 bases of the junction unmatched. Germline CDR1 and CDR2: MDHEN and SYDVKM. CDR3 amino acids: CASSTNAGLIPADTQYF. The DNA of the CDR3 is TGTGCCAGCAGTACTAACGCGGGACTAATACCAGCAGATACGCAGTATTTT.

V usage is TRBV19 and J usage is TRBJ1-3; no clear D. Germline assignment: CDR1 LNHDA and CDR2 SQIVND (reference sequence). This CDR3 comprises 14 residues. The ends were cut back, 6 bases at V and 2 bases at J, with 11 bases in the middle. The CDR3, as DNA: TGTGCCAGTAGCGTCAGGCTCCCTGGAAACACCATATATTTT. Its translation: CASSVRLPGNTIYF.

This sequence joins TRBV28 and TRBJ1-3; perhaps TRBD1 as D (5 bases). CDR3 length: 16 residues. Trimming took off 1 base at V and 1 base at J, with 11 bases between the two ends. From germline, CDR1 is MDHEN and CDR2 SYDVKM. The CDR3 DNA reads TGTGCCAGCAGTTTATTGCCCAGGGAATCTGGAAACACCATATATTTT. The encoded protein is CASSLLPRESGNTIYF.

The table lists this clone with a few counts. The CDR3 region has the DNA TGTGCCAGCGCCGGACTTATGAACACTGAAGCTTTCTTT. This gives the protein CASAGLMNTEAFF. The V gene is TRBV6-5, the J gene TRBJ1-1, with D uncertain. CDR1 and CDR2 (germline): MNHEY, SVGAGI. This CDR3 has 13 residues. Trimming left V 8 bases short and J 0 bases short, with 10 bases between.

In nucleotides, the CDR3 is TGTGCCAGCATTCAGGGGAAGAGTAATGAAAAACTGTTTTTT. Translated: CASIQGKSNEKLFF. The rearrangement uses TRBV27 and TRBJ1-4, with a possible D match to TRBD1 (6 bases). The CDR3 is 14 residues long. Trimming shortened V by 7 bases and J by 4 bases, and 13 bases separated the two germline ends. Germline CDR1 and CDR2: MNHEY and SMNVEV (reference sequence).

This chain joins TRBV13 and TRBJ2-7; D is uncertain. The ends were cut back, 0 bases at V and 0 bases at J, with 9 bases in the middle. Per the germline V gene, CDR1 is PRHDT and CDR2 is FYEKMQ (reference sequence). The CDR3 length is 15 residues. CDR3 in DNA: TGTGCCAGCAGCTTAGGACAGTCTCACTCCTACGAGCAGTACTTC. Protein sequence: CASSLGQSHSYEQYF.

CDR3 DNA: TGTGCCAGCAGTTACTCGTCAGGGGCCGGAAACACCATATATTTT. Its translation is CASSYSSGAGNTIYF. The V gene is TRBV6-5, the J gene TRBJ1-3; D may be TRBD1 (6 bases). CDR3 length: 15 residues. Germline V lookup: CDR1 MNHEY, CDR2 SVGAGI. The germline V and J ends were trimmed by 0 bases and 4 bases, with 10 bases remaining between them.

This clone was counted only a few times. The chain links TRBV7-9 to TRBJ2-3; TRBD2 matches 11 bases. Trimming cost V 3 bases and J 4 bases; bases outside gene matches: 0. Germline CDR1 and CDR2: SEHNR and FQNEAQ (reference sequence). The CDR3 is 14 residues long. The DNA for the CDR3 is TGTGCCAGCAGCTTTAGCGGGAGGGCAGATACGCAGTATTTT. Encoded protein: CASSFSGRADTQYF.

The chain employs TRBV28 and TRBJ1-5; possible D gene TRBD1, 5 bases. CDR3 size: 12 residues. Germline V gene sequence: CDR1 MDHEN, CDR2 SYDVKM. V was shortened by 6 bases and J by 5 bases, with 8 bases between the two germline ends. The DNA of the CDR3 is TGTGCCAGCAGGGAGGGGCATCAGCCCCAGCATTTT. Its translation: CASREGHQPQHF.

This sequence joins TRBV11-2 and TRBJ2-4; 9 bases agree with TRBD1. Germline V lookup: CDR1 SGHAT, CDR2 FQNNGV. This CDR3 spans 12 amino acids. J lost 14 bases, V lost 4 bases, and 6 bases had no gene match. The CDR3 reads CASSWDRDREYF. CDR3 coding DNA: TGTGCCAGCAGCTGGGACCGGGACAGGGAGTACTTC.

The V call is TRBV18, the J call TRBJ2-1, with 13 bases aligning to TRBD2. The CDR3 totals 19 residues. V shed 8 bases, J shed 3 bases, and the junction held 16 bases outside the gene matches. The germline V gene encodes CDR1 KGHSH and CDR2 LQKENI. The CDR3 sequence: CASKTGLAGRGYSYNEQFF. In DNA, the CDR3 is TGTGCCAGCAAAACGGGACTAGCGGGACGGGGCTATAGCTACAATGAGCAGTTCTTC. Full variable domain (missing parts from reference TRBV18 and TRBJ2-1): NAGVMQNPRHLVRRRGQEARLRCSPMKGHSHVYWYRQLPEEGLKFMVYLQKENIIDESGMPKERFSAEFPKEGPSILRIQQVVRGDSAAYFCASKTGLAGRGYSYNEQFFGPGTRLTVL.